The present entry profiles one TCR beta chain with its context. Antigen specificity is unknown. At one end, the junction sequence differs from germline, possibly due to a read error. This sample's RNA came from whole unsorted tissue. More than 3 cm separated this lung sample from the edge of the tumor. This entry comes from a study of tumor and adjacent non-tumor tissue in lung cancer. In the study overall: Patients comprised 12 adenocarcinoma, a couple of squamous cell carcinoma and 1 small cell lung cancer. On average, productive TCRbeta reads reached about 4 million per sample. Study-wide results and caveats: Compared with tumor, normal lung showed significantly lower TCR diversity. In normal lung, the top 100 clones were significantly more dominant than in tumor.

A modified ARM-PCR protocol with three rounds of nested PCR amplified TCRbeta. TCRdb re-derived calls from the multiplex PCR reads in MiXCR, one entry per CDR3 protein. The table lists about 90,000 distinct CDR3 sequences, more than 75% of them singletons. The sequenced sample was distant non-tumor lung tissue. The source of this sequence is a woman between 45 and 60 years old with non-small cell lung cancer.

CDR3 region: CTSSFSGMAPETQYF. The CDR3 DNA is TGTACCAGCAGCTTCAGCGGGATGGCCCCAGAGACCCAATACTTC. The gene calls are TRBV5-6 and TRBJ2-5, with 7 bases identical to TRBD2. Germline-derived CDR1 and CDR2 are SGHDT and YYEEEE. The CDR3 length is 15 residues. The variable domain in full, with the rest retrieved from reference TRBV5-6 and TRBJ2-5, is DAGVTQSPTHLIKTRGQQVTLRCSPKSGHDTVSWYQQALGQGPQFIFQYYEEEERQRGNFPDRFSGHQFPNYSSELNVNALLLGDSALYLCTSSFSGMAPETQYFGPGTRLLVL.